This TCR beta chain was identified in a study of neurological immune-mediated disorders. The table lists this clonotype with many counts. Sequencing runs each generated in excess of 180 million TCR-beta sequences derived from 15-18 subjects. TCRdb used MiXCR to reprocess the 5' RACE reads, holding one entry per CDR3 protein. The table records about 71,000 distinct CDR3 sequences, under 3.5% of them present only once. V lost 5 bases to trimming and J lost 7 bases, with 12 bases between them. The CDR3 contains 13 residues. Germline assignment: CDR1 SGHTA and CDR2 FQGNSA. Sequencing was done on a sample of PBMCs. The source is a man aged 40-49 years with multiple sclerosis. The chain links TRBV7-2 to TRBJ2-4, with D tentatively TRBD1 (6 bases). The CDR3 is CASSVGDINIQYF. DNA for the CDR3: TGTGCCAGCAGCGTAGGGGACATTAACATTCAGTACTTC.